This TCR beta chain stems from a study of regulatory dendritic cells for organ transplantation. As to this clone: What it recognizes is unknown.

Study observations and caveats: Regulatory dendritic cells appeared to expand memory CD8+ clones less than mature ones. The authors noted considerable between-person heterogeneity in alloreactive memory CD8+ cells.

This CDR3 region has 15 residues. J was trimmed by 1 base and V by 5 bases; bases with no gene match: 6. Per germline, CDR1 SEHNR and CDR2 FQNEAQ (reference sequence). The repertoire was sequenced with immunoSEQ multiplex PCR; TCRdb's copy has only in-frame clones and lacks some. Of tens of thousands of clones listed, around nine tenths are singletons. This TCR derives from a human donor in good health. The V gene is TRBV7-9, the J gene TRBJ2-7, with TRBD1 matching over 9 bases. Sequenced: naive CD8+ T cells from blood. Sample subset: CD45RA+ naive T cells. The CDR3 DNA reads TGTGCCAGCAGCCACGCCGGGACAGGGTCCTACGAGCAGTACTTC. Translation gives CASSHAGTGSYEQYF. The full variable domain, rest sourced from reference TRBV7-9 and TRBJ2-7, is DTGVSQNPRHKITKRGQNVTFRCDPISEHNRLYWYRQTLGQGPEFLTYFQNEAQLEKSRLLSDRFSAERPKGSFSTLEIQRTEQGDSAMYLCASSHAGTGSYEQYFGPGTRLTVT.